This T cell receptor (beta chain) was profiled in a study of blood T cells in healthy people across ages. General study findings and limits: With naive T cell percentage, TCR beta diversity showed a strong correlation.

Primed by a sample-barcoded 5' primer and a J-beta primer mix, a second PCR proceeded for about 7 to 12 cycles. TCRdb re-analysed the 5' RACE reads in MiXCR, keeping a single row per CDR3 protein. Of hundreds of thousands of distinct CDR3 sequences in the sample, over 45% are singletons; the top ten hold about 32%. This clonotype was found a few times. The antigen remains undetermined. Sequences were obtained from blood. This sequence originates from a woman aged 55-69 years in good health.

Here the CDR3 reads CSAPLGTKGNEQFF. The CDR3 nucleotides read TGCAGTGCCCCCCTGGGGACCAAGGGCAATGAGCAGTTCTTC. The chain couples TRBV20-1 to TRBJ2-1; D tentatively reads TRBD1 or TRBD2 (5 bases each). Trimming cost V 6 bases and J 6 bases, with 18 bases left between them. Germline loops: CDR1 DFQATT, CDR2 SNEGSKA (reference sequence). The CDR3 consists of 14 residues.